Below are 32 T cell receptor beta chains sequenced from a single sample in a study of blood T cell repertoires in COVID-19. Using immunoSEQ multiplex PCR, the repertoire was profiled, and TCRdb retains in-frame clones only, with some absent. This sample has over 200,000 clones, with roughly nine tenths found just once. What was sequenced was peripheral blood. Receptor source: a man aged 35-49 years with active or convalescent COVID-19.

The chain links TRBV2 to TRBJ1-1; D is possibly TRBD1 (5 bases). Germline values: CDR1 SNHLY, CDR2 FYNNEI. The length of the CDR3 is 15 residues. The ends were cut back, 7 bases at V and 6 bases at J, with 21 bases in the middle. DNA of the CDR3: TGTGCCAGCAACTCAAGGACGGCGGGGGATGCTGAAGCTTTCTTT. This translates into CASNSRTAGDAEAFF.

This clone has just a few counts. This specimen includes other DNA sequences encoding the same CDR3. The V gene is TRBV19, the J gene TRBJ1-6; a weak D match, TRBD1 (5 bases). The CDR3 spans 14 residues. CDR1 is LNHDA, CDR2 SQIVND, per germline (reference sequence). Trimming removed 9 bases at V and 0 bases at J, with 9 bases between. CDR3 sequence reads: CASRVSSYNSPLHF. CDR3 coding DNA: TGTGCCAGCAGGGTCAGCTCCTATAATTCACCCCTCCACTTT.

The rearrangement uses TRBV7-3 and TRBJ1-1; 7 bases align to TRBD1. This CDR3 has 17 residues. The V gene end was trimmed by 4 bases and the J gene end by 2 bases; junction bases not matched to a gene: 13. The germline V gene encodes CDR1 SGHTA and CDR2 FQGTGA. CDR3: CASSYLSRQGGNTEAFF. In nucleotides, the CDR3 is TGTGCCAGCAGCTATCTCTCTCGACAGGGCGGAAACACTGAAGCTTTCTTT. The entire variable domain, with the rest obtained from reference TRBV7-3 and TRBJ1-1, is as follows: GAGVSQTPSNKVTEKGKYVELRCDPISGHTALYWYRQSLGQGPEFLIYFQGTGAADDSGLPNDRFFAVRPEGSVSTLKIQRTERGDSAVYLCASSYLSRQGGNTEAFFGQGTRLTVV.

This chain connects TRBV10-3 to TRBJ1-1; tentative D call: TRBD1 (5 bases). Germline V lookup: CDR1 ENHRY, CDR2 SYGVKD. V was trimmed by 2 bases and J by 4 bases, leaving 17 bases between them. The CDR3 totals 16 residues. CDR3 bases: TGTGCCATCAGTGAGCCGGGGGTAAGCGCCGGCACTGAAGCTTTCTTT. It is translated as CAISEPGVSAGTEAFF.

This chain uses TRBV27 with TRBJ1-2; D is ambiguous. V lost 6 bases and J lost 0, with 5 bases in between. The germline CDR1 and CDR2 sequences are MNHEY and SMNVEV (reference sequence). This CDR3 is 12 amino acids long. The chain's CDR3 is CASRPANYGYTF. CDR3 nucleotides: TGTGCCAGCAGGCCGGCTAACTATGGCTACACCTTC.

The chain links TRBV3-1 (or the pseudogene TRBV3-2) to TRBJ1-6; 7 bases map to TRBD1. This CDR3 comprises 18 residues. The ends lost 0 bases at V and 4 bases at J; junction bases unmatched: 9. The germline CDR1 and CDR2 sequences are LGHDT and YNNKEL (reference sequence). The CDR3 bases are TGTGCCAGCAGCCAAGAATATTCCGGGACAGAATATAATTCACCCCTCCACTTT. Translating gives CASSQEYSGTEYNSPLHF.

This rearrangement joins TRBV2 to TRBJ2-3, with D unresolved. V lost 3 bases to trimming and J lost 0 bases, with 7 bases between them. Per the germline V gene, CDR1 is SNHLY and CDR2 is FYNNEI. The CDR3 loop spans 14 amino acids. The CDR3 nucleotides are TGTGCCAGCAGTGACCTAACTAGCACAGATACGCAGTATTTT. It codes for CASSDLTSTDTQYF.

The chain uses TRBV12-3 or TRBV12-4 and TRBJ2-7; perhaps TRBD1 as D (5 bases). This CDR3 is built from 12 residues. The germline V and J ends were trimmed by 6 bases and 2 bases, with 8 bases remaining between them. The CDR3 sequence: CASRGRAYEQYF. The CDR3 region has the DNA TGTGCCAGCAGGGGCAGGGCCTACGAGCAGTACTTC.

The chain combines TRBV30 with TRBJ2-2, with TRBD1 matching over 7 bases. Per the germline V gene, CDR1 is GTSNPN and CDR2 is SVGIG (reference sequence). This CDR3 has 13 residues. The J segment lost 6 bases and the V segment lost 3 bases, leaving 4 bases of the junction unmatched. The CDR3 DNA reads TGTGCCTGGAGGTCCACAGGGGCCGGGGAGCTGTTTTTT. It is translated as CAWRSTGAGELFF.

About this clone itself: This CDR3 is also generated by other DNA sequences in the sample. The chain is built from TRBV27 and TRBJ1-1; D remains unclear. The CDR3 contains 13 residues. Trimming pared 2 bases from V and 1 base from J, leaving 5 bases between. Per the germline V gene, CDR1 is MNHEY and CDR2 is SMNVEV (reference sequence). CDR3 DNA sequence: TGTGCCAGCAGTTTAGGAGGGAACACTGAAGCTTTCTTT. This translates into CASSLGGNTEAFF.

Concerning this clone itself: The sample contains more than one DNA sequence encoding this CDR3. The rearrangement links TRBV5-1 to TRBJ2-1; TRBD1 aligns across 8 bases. V was pared by 5 bases and J by 2 bases, with 3 bases of the junction left unmatched. The CDR3 extends over 14 amino acids. Per the germline V gene, CDR1 is SGHRS and CDR2 is YFSETQ. This CDR3 reads CASRTGEPYNEQFF. CDR3 bases: TGCGCCAGCAGGACAGGGGAGCCCTACAATGAGCAGTTCTTC.

This clone occurred a few times. J is TRBJ1-2 and V is TRBV9; D ambiguous. V shed 6 bases and J shed 3 bases, with 18 bases lying between them. CDR1 is SGDLS and CDR2 is YYNGEE in the germline V gene. The CDR3 loop spans 15 amino acids. As DNA, the CDR3 is TGTGCCAGCACCAAACATACTCGGGGTGACTATGGCTACACCTTC. Translated: CASTKHTRGDYGYTF.

The chain has TRBV3-1 (or the pseudogene TRBV3-2) and TRBJ2-2; tentatively, D is TRBD2 (5 bases). The V gene lost 7 bases and the J gene lost 5 bases, with 14 bases spanning the gap. This CDR3 is 14 amino acids long. Germline V gene sequence: CDR1 LGHDT, CDR2 YNNKEL (reference sequence). The chain's CDR3 is CASTRISGTGELFF. In DNA, the CDR3 is TGTGCCAGCACCAGGATTTCGGGAACCGGGGAGCTGTTTTTT.

V and J are TRBV27 and TRBJ1-4, with 9 bases matching TRBD1. V trimming: 4 bases; J trimming: 9 bases; junction bases outside the gene matches: 9. Germline V gene lookup returns CDR1 MNHEY and CDR2 SMNVEV (reference sequence). There are 15 residues in the CDR3. The CDR3 sequence: CASSSDGTGNQKLFF. The DNA of the CDR3 is TGTGCCAGCAGTTCAGACGGGACAGGGAATCAAAAACTGTTTTTT.

The chain links TRBV3-1 (or the pseudogene TRBV3-2) to TRBJ1-2; D ambiguous. CDR1 is LGHDT and CDR2 is YNNKEL in the germline V gene (reference sequence). V was shortened by 0 bases and J by 4 bases, with 12 bases between the two germline ends. The CDR3 is 15 amino acids. This chain's CDR3 is CASSQDLDGTYGYTF. The CDR3, as DNA: TGTGCCAGCAGCCAAGATCTAGACGGAACCTATGGCTACACCTTC.

V usage is TRBV30 and J usage is TRBJ2-2; 10 bases fit TRBD1. Unmatched junction bases numbered 8, after V lost 2 bases and J lost 8 bases. The CDR3 extends over 15 amino acids. CDR1 and CDR2 (germline): GTSNPN, SVGIG (reference sequence). CDR3 protein: CAWSFFGTGDGELFF. CDR3 DNA sequence: TGTGCCTGGAGTTTCTTCGGGACAGGGGATGGGGAGCTGTTTTTT.

For the CDR3, the DNA is TGTGCCAGCAGTTCAGGACAGGACTATGGCTACACCTTC. It specifies CASSSGQDYGYTF. The rearrangement joins TRBV28 to TRBJ1-2; the match to TRBD1 covers 7 bases. The V segment lost 4 bases and the J segment 3 bases; nucleotides outside the gene matches: 2. CDR1 is MDHEN, CDR2 SYDVKM, per germline. The CDR3 contains 13 residues.

This clone was seen a few times. The DNA of the CDR3 is TGCGCCAGCAGCTTGGAATCGGAAAAACTGTTTTTT. It specifies CASSLESEKLFF. This chain connects TRBV5-1 to TRBJ1-4; D remains ambiguous. The CDR3 has 12 amino acids. The germline V and J ends were trimmed by 0 bases and 8 bases, with 5 bases remaining between them. Germline CDR1 and CDR2: SGHRS and YFSETQ.

This clone was found once. The CDR3 bases are TGCAGCGTTGAATTACAACAGGTCCCCTCCTACGAGCAGTACTTC. Translation gives CSVELQQVPSYEQYF. V is TRBV29-1 and J is TRBJ2-7, with a tentative D call TRBD1 (5 bases). Germline V gives CDR1 SQVTM, CDR2 ANQGSEA. Trimming shortened V by 2 bases and J by 0 bases, and 14 bases separated the two germline ends. The CDR3 is 15 residues long.

This clone was detected only a few times. The chain combines TRBV27 with TRBJ1-4; D possibly corresponds to TRBD1 (6 bases). There are 18 residues in the CDR3. Trimming shortened V by 2 bases and J by 7 bases, and 23 bases separated the two germline ends. Germline CDR1 is MNHEY and CDR2 is SMNVEV (reference sequence). Here the CDR3 reads CASSLMAGGPGRGEKLFF. The CDR3 region has the DNA TGTGCCAGCAGTTTAATGGCGGGGGGCCCCGGCCGAGGTGAAAAACTGTTTTTT.

This clone showed up just once. DNA of the CDR3: TGTGCCAGCAGCTTCCGTTTAGCGGGAGGCTTCTCCTACGAGCAGTACTTC. It translates to CASSFRLAGGFSYEQYF. The chain recombines TRBV7-6 with TRBJ2-7, with 10 bases fitting TRBD2. V shed 3 bases and J 0 bases; nucleotides not matched to a gene: 8. CDR3 size: 17 residues. Germline V gene data show CDR1 as SGHVS and CDR2 as FNYEAQ.

The V gene is TRBV5-6, the J gene TRBJ2-5; D gene uncertain. Per the germline V gene, CDR1 is SGHDT and CDR2 is YYEEEE. V was trimmed by 3 bases and J by 2 bases, leaving 8 bases between them. The CDR3 is made up of 13 amino acids. CDR3 sequence reads: CASSSAIQETQYF. DNA for the CDR3: TGTGCCAGCAGCTCAGCGATTCAAGAGACCCAGTACTTC.

A single count supports this clone. This sequence joins TRBV2 and TRBJ1-2; unclear D gene. This CDR3 is 12 amino acids long. CDR1 and CDR2 from the germline V gene are SNHLY and FYNNEI. V lost 4 bases to trimming and J lost 8 bases, with 11 bases between them. CDR3 sequence (DNA): TGTGCCAGCAGTGGGGAGGTGTGGGGCTACACCTTC. Its translation: CASSGEVWGYTF.

The V and J genes are TRBV2 and TRBJ2-1; 11 positions match TRBD1. Germline-derived CDR1 and CDR2 are SNHLY and FYNNEI. This CDR3 region has 15 residues. The V and J ends lost 8 bases and 4 bases, in that order; junction bases with no gene match: 7. CDR3 loop: CASRYGTGGYNEQFF. CDR3 in DNA: TGTGCCAGCCGATACGGGACAGGGGGGTACAATGAGCAGTTCTTC.

The CDR3: CASSSGGAGANVLTF. The CDR3 region has the DNA TGTGCCAGCAGTTCAGGGGGAGCTGGGGCCAACGTCCTGACTTTC. The V call is TRBV28, the J call TRBJ2-6, with 7 bases aligning to TRBD1. V lost 4 bases and J lost 2; bases outside the gene matches: 2. The germline gives CDR1 MDHEN, CDR2 SYDVKM. The CDR3 is made up of 15 amino acids. The complete variable domain, with remaining parts taken from reference TRBV28 and TRBJ2-6, reads DVKVTQSSRYLVKRTGEKVFLECVQDMDHENMFWYRQDPGLGLRLIYFSYDVKMKEKGDIPEGYSVSREKKERFSLILESASTNQTSMYLCASSSGGAGANVLTFGAGSRLTVL.

This clone was counted once. The rearrangement links TRBV7-6 to TRBJ2-2; no clear D. Germline V CDR1 and CDR2: SGHVS, FNYEAQ. V was clipped by 0 bases and J by 3 bases, with 2 bases between them. The CDR3 sequence is 13 residues long. The CDR3 reads CASSLADTGELFF. As DNA, the CDR3 is TGTGCCAGCAGCTTAGCCGACACCGGGGAGCTGTTTTTT.

The chain links TRBV3-1 (or the pseudogene TRBV3-2) to TRBJ2-1; a possible D gene is TRBD1 (5 bases). Germline assignment: CDR1 LGHDT and CDR2 YNNKEL (reference sequence). The CDR3 is made up of 16 amino acids. The ends were cut back, 0 bases at V and 1 base at J, with 10 bases in the middle. CDR3 DNA sequence: TGTGCCAGCAGCCAAGATAGGGGAAAGTCCTACAATGAGCAGTTCTTC. This translates into CASSQDRGKSYNEQFF.

This chain links TRBV5-1 with TRBJ1-1, with a possible D match to TRBD1 (6 bases). The CDR3 loop spans 13 amino acids. V lost 7 bases, J lost 6 bases, and 16 bases lay in between. Germline CDR1 and CDR2: SGHRS and YFSETQ. The chain's CDR3 is CASHDTRTAEAFF. CDR3 DNA sequence: TGCGCCAGCCACGACACCCGGACAGCTGAAGCTTTCTTT.

The gene calls are TRBV6-5 and TRBJ1-2, with 8 bases lining up with TRBD1. V was clipped by 8 bases and J by 8 bases; unmatched bases: 16. The CDR3 is 15 residues long. Per germline, CDR1 MNHEY and CDR2 SVGAGI. CDR3 sequence (DNA): TGTGCCAGCGACTCCCCCCAGGGGGCCCGAGCGGGCTACACCTTC. Protein product: CASDSPQGARAGYTF.

The rearrangement links TRBV5-4 to TRBJ2-5; TRBD1 aligns across 7 bases. This CDR3 has 16 amino acids. CDR1 is SGHNT and CDR2 is YYREEE in the germline V gene (reference sequence). Trimming at V came to 4 bases and at J to 5 bases, leaving 14 bases not matched to a gene. The CDR3 region has the DNA TGTGCCAGCAGCCAATCAGGGGGAACGGGATTGGAGACCCAGTACTTC. It specifies CASSQSGGTGLETQYF.

The V and J genes are TRBV18 and TRBJ1-1; a possible D gene is TRBD1 (6 bases). The germline V gene encodes CDR1 KGHSH and CDR2 LQKENI. The V gene lost 3 bases and the J gene lost 0 bases, with 14 bases spanning the gap. The length of the CDR3 is 16 residues. CDR3 sequence (DNA): TGTGCCAGCTCACCCCGCAATACAGGGATGAACACTGAAGCTTTCTTT. Its translation is CASSPRNTGMNTEAFF.

This clone was seen a few times. The chain combines TRBV7-7 with TRBJ2-2, with 13 positions matching TRBD2. CDR3 length: 16 residues. Per germline, CDR1 SSHAT and CDR2 FNYEAQ (reference sequence). V shed 5 bases, J shed 3 bases, and the junction held 3 bases outside the gene matches. This chain's CDR3 is CASSQGLAGYTGELFF. The CDR3 nucleotides read TGTGCCAGCAGCCAGGGACTAGCGGGGTACACCGGGGAGCTGTTTTTT.